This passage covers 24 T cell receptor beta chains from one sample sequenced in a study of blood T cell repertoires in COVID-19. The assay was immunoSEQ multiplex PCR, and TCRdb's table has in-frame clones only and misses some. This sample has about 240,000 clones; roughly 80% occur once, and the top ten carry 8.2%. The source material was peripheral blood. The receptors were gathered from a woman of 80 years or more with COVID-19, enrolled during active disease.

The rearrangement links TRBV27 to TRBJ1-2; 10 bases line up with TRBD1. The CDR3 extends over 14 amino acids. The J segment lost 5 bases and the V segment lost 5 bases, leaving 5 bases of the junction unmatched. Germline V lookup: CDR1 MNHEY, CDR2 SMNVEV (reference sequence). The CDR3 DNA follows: TGTGCCAGCAGTCCAGGACAGGGGGATTATGGCTACACCTTC. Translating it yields CASSPGQGDYGYTF.

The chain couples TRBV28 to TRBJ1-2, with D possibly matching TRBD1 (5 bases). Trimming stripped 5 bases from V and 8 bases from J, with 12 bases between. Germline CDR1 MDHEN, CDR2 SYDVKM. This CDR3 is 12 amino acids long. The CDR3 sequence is CASSTGQRGYTF. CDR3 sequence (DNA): TGTGCCAGCAGTACAGGCCAGAGGGGCTACACCTTC.

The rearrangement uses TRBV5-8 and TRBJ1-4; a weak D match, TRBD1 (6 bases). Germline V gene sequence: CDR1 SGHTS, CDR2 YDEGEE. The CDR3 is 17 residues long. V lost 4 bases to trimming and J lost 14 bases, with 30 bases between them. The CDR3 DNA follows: TGTGCCAGCAGCGTTGGAGGGGGGGGGCTTAGCCCCGCGATCCTGTTTTTT. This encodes CASSVGGGGLSPAILFF.

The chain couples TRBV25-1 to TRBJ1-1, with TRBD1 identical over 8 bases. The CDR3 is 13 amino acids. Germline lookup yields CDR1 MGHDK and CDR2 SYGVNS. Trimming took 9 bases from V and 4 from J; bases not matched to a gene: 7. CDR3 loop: CASPGQGSTEAFF. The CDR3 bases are TGTGCCAGTCCCGGACAGGGCAGCACTGAAGCTTTCTTT.

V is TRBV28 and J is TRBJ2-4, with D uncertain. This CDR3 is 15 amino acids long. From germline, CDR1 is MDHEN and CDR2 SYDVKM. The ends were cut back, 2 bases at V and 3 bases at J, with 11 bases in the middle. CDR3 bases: TGTGCCAGCAGTTTACTCCCCCCGGGCAAAAACATTCAGTACTTC. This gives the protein CASSLLPPGKNIQYF.

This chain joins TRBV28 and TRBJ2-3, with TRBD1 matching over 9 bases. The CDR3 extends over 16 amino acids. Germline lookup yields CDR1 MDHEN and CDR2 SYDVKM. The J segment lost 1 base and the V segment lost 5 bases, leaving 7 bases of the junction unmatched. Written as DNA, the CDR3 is TGTGCCAGCAGTCCTGGGACAGGGTTGCGCACAGATACGCAGTATTTT. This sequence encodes CASSPGTGLRTDTQYF.

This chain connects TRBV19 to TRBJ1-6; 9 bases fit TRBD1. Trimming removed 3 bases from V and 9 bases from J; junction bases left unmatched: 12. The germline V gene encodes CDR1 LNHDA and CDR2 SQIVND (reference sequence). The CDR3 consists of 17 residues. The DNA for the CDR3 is TGTGCCAGTAGTATGGGACAGGGAAGGAAGTCAGGTTCACCCCTCCACTTT. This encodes CASSMGQGRKSGSPLHF.

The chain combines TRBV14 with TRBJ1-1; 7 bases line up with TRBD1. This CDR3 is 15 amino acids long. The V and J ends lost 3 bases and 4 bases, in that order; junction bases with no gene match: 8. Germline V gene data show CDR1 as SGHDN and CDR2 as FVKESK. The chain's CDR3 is CASSQATGTVTEAFF. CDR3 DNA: TGTGCCAGCAGCCAGGCTACCGGGACAGTCACTGAAGCTTTCTTT. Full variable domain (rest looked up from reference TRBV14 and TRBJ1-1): EAGVTQFPSHSVIEKGQTVTLRCDPISGHDNLYWYRRVMGKEIKFLLHFVKESKQDESGMPNNRFLAERTGGTYSTLKVQPAELEDSGVYFCASSQATGTVTEAFFGQGTRLTVV.

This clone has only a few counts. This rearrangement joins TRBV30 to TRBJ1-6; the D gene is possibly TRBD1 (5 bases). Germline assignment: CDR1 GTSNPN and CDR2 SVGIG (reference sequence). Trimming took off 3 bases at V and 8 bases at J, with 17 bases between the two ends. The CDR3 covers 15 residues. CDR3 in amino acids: CAWRRPFAGDSPLHF. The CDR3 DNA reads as TGTGCCTGGAGGCGACCGTTCGCGGGGGATTCACCCCTCCACTTT.

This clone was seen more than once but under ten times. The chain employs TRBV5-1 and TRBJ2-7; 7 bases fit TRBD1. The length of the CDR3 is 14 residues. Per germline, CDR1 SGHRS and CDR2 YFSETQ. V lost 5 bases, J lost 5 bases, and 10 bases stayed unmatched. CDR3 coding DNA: TGCGCCAGCAGGCGTGGGGGACAGTTCGACGAGCAGTACTTC. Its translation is CASRRGGQFDEQYF.

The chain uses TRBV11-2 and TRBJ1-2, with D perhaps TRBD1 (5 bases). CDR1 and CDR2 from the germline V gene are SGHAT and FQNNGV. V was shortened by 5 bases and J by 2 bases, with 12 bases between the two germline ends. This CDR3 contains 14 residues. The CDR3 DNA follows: TGTGCCAGCAGCCCGAAACAGGAGAACTATGGCTACACCTTC. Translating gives CASSPKQENYGYTF.

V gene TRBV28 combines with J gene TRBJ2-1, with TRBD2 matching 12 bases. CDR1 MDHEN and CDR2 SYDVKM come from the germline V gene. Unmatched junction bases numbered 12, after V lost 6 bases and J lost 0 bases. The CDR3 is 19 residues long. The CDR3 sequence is CASSSTSGRPHSSYNEQFF. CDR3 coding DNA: TGTGCCAGCAGCTCCACTAGCGGGAGGCCTCACAGCTCCTACAATGAGCAGTTCTTC.

The CDR3: CASTQGPGSPYEQYF. CDR3 DNA: TGTGCCAGCACCCAGGGCCCAGGGTCTCCCTACGAGCAGTACTTC. V is TRBV28 and J is TRBJ2-7; D possibly corresponds to TRBD1 (5 bases). The CDR3 has 15 residues. The germline V and J ends were trimmed by 7 bases and 2 bases, with 18 bases remaining between them. CDR1 MDHEN and CDR2 SYDVKM come from the germline V gene.

In DNA form, the CDR3 reads TGTGCCGGGACAGGAACTTTTAATTCACCCCTCCACTTT. Translating it yields CAGTGTFNSPLHF. This chain joins TRBV2 and TRBJ1-6, with 8 nucleotides matching TRBD1. This CDR3 contains 13 residues. The trim removed 11 bases at V and 6 bases at J, leaving 6 bases unmatched. CDR1 is SNHLY, CDR2 FYNNEI, per germline.

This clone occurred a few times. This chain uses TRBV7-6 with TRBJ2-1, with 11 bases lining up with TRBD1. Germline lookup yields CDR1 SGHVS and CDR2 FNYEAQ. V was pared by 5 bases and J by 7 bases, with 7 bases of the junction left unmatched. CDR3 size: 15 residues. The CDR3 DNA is TGTGCCAGCAGCCCATTAGGACAGGGGGCAAATGAGCAGTTCTTC. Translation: CASSPLGQGANEQFF.

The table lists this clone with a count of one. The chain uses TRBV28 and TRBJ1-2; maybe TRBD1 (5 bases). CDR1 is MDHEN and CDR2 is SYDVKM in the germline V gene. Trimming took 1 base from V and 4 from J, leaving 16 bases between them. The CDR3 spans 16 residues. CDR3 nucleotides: TGTGCCAGCAGTTTATCTAATCAGGGTCAGGGCTATGGCTACACCTTC. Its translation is CASSLSNQGQGYGYTF.

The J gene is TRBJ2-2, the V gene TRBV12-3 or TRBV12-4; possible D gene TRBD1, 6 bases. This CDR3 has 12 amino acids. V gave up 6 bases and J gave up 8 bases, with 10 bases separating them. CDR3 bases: TGTGCCAGCAGCAAGGGGGTTGGGGAGCTGTTTTTT. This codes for CASSKGVGELFF.

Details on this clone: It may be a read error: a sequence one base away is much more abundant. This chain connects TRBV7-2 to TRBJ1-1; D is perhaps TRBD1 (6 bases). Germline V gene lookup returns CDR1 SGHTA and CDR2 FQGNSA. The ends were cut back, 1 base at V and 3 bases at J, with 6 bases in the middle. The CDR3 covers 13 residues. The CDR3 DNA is TGTGCCAGCAGCTTAGACAGGGACACTGAAGCTTTCTTT. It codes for CASSLDRDTEAFF. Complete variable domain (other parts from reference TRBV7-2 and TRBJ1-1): GAGVSQSPSNKVTEKGKDVELRCDPISGHTALYWYRQSLGQGLEFLIYFQGNSAPDKSGLPSDRFSAERTGGSVSTLTIQRTQQEDSAVYLCASSLDRDTEAFFGQGTRLTVV.

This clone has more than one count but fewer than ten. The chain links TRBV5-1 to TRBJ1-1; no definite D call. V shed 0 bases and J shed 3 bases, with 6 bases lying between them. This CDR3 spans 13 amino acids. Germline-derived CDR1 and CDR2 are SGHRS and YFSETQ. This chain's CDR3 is CASSLVADTEAFF. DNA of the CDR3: TGCGCCAGCAGCTTGGTCGCGGACACTGAAGCTTTCTTT. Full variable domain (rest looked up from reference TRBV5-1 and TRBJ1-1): KAGVTQTPRYLIKTRGQQVTLSCSPISGHRSVSWYQQTPGQGLQFLFEYFSETQRNKGNFPGRFSGRQFSNSRSEMNVSTLELGDSALYLCASSLVADTEAFFGQGTRLTVV.

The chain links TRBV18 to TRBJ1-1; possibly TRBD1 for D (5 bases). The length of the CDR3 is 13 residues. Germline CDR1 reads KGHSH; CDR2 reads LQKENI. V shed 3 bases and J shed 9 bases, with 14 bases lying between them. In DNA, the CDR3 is TGTGCCAGCTCACCGGGGCGAAACCAGCAAGCTTTCTTT. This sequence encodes CASSPGRNQQAFF.

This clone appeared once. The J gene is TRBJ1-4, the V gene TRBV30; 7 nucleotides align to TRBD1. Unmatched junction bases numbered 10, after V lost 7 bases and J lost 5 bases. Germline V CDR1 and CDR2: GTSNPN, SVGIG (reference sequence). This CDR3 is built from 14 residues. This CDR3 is CAYRGKGSNEKLFF. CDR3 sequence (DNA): TGTGCCTACAGGGGCAAAGGGTCCAATGAAAAACTGTTTTTT.

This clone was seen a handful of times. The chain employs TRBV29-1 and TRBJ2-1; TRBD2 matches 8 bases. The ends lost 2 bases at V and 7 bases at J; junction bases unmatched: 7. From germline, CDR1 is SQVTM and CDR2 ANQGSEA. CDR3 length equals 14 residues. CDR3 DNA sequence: TGCAGCGTTGAAACCGGGGGGGCGGGTAATGAGCAGTTCTTC. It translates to CSVETGGAGNEQFF.

This CDR3 reads CASSPMTSGSNQPQHF. CDR3 nucleotide sequence: TGTGCCAGCAGCCCAATGACGTCCGGGAGTAATCAGCCCCAGCATTTT. This rearrangement joins TRBV28 to TRBJ1-5; D gene uncertain. The CDR3 is 16 residues long. CDR1 and CDR2 (germline): MDHEN, SYDVKM. V lost 6 bases, J lost 4 bases, and 19 bases lay in between.

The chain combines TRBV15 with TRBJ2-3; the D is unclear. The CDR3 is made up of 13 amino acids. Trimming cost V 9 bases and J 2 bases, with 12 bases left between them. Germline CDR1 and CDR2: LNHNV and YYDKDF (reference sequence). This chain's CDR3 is CATTFSYTDTQYF. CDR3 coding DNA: TGTGCCACGACTTTTTCCTACACAGATACGCAGTATTTT.